A selection of T cell receptor beta chains follows, all from one sample in a study of T cell responses to AZD1222 COVID-19 vaccine. Produced via immunoSEQ multiplex PCR; TCRdb's table is partial and in-frame only. In the table there are 100,000 to 130,000 clones, approximately 92% of which are singletons. This material consisted of peripheral blood, taken 28 days after the second AZD1222 dose. Receptors originate from an adult who received the AZD1222 COVID-19 vaccine. Both conserved end residues are part of each CDR3. The D gene is left open where the match is weak. Clone sizes are given selectively: once, few, many, or a class where the clone is expanded.

- TRBJ2-7 - TRBV6-2/TRBV6-3 13 CASSEPNSREQYF TGTGCCAGCAGCGAACCGAACTCTCGCGAGCAGTACTTC
- TRBJ1-2 - TRBV5-6 11 CASSSLDGYTF TGTGCCAGCAGCTCCCTGGATGGCTACACCTTC
- TRBJ2-1 - TRBV30 12 CACQLYRNEQFF TGTGCCTGTCAGTTATATCGGAATGAGCAGTTCTTC
- TRBJ1-2 - TRBV5-1 15 CASTLDGPMTYGYTF TGCGCCAGCACCTTAGACGGGCCTATGACCTATGGCTACACCTTC
few TRBJ1-1 - TRBV5-4 12 CASSLADGEAFF TGTGCCAGCAGCTTGGCCGACGGGGAAGCTTTCTTT
- TRBJ1-1 - TRBV19 16 CASSIVGGRMNTEAFF TGTGCCAGTAGTATAGTTGGGGGACGGATGAACACTGAAGCTTTCTTT
- TRBJ1-5 - TRBV4-1 14 CASSQGTPNQPQHF TGCGCCAGCAGCCAAGGGACTCCCAATCAGCCCCAGCATTTT
- TRBJ1-6 TRBD1 TRBV9 17 CASSVVGQGAFYSPLHF TGTGCCAGCAGCGTCGTAGGACAGGGGGCTTTTTATTCACCCCTCCACTTT
- TRBJ2-6 - TRBV7-6 13 CASGVSGANVLTF TGTGCCAGTGGGGTCTCTGGGGCCAACGTCCTGACTTTC
- TRBJ2-5 TRBD1 TRBV15 17 CATSGRDRDRIQETQYF TGTGCCACCAGCGGCCGGGACAGGGATCGGATCCAAGAGACCCAGTACTTC
- TRBJ2-1 - TRBV2 12 CASLQGWDEQFF TGTGCCAGCCTTCAGGGTTGGGATGAGCAGTTCTTC
- TRBJ2-2 - TRBV7-6 12 CASSHTAGELFF TGTGCCAGCAGCCACACGGCCGGGGAGCTGTTTTTT
few TRBJ2-1 - TRBV7-8 17 CASSLRPTGSSGNEQFF TGTGCCAGCAGCCTCCGTCCTACAGGGTCATCGGGCAATGAGCAGTTCTTC
- TRBJ2-7 - TRBV7-9 15 CASSLAALSSYEQYF TGTGCCAGCAGCTTAGCAGCACTCAGCTCCTACGAGCAGTACTTC
- TRBJ1-1 TRBD1 TRBV2 14 CASKPYRGNTEAFF TGTGCCAGCAAGCCTTACAGGGGGAACACTGAAGCTTTCTTT
- TRBJ2-2 - TRBV9 14 CASSVVMETGELFF TGTGCCAGCAGCGTAGTGATGGAGACCGGGGAGCTGTTTTTT
- TRBJ1-1 - TRBV29-1 11 CSAGVLTEAFF TGCAGCGCTGGAGTTCTCACTGAAGCTTTCTTT
- TRBJ1-2 - TRBV27 12 CASRTGSESYTF TGTGCCAGCAGGACAGGCTCGGAAAGCTACACCTTC
- TRBJ2-5 TRBD1 TRBV10-3 15 CAISNRDRGRETQYF TGTGCCATCAGCAACCGTGACAGGGGGCGAGAGACCCAGTACTTC
- TRBJ2-3 - TRBV27 12 CASSLDGRTQYF TGTGCCAGCAGTTTAGACGGTCGGACGCAGTATTTT
once TRBJ1-1 - TRBV7-8 15 CASSLDTVMNTEAFF TGTGCCAGCAGCTTAGATACAGTTATGAACACTGAAGCTTTCTTT
- TRBJ1-1 - TRBV5-5 14 CASSPPPGNTEAFF TGTGCCAGCAGCCCACCTCCGGGGAACACTGAAGCTTTCTTT
- TRBJ2-7 - TRBV5-5 15 CASSLHQRGTYEQYF TGTGCCAGCAGCTTGCATCAACGGGGGACCTACGAGCAGTACTTC
- TRBJ2-1 TRBD2 TRBV9 15 CASSVEGLVGNEQFF TGTGCCAGCAGCGTAGAAGGACTAGTGGGAAATGAGCAGTTCTTC
few TRBJ1-1 - TRBV5-1 13 CASSLGGNTEAFF TGCGCCAGCAGCTTGGGGGGGAACACTGAAGCTTTCTTT
- TRBJ2-7 - TRBV6-5 14 CASSYSTRVGEQYF TGTGCCAGCAGTTACTCGACGAGGGTCGGCGAGCAGTACTTC
once TRBJ1-2 - TRBV6-5 15 CASRGGVQLNYGYTF TGTGCCAGCAGGGGGGGAGTACAGTTGAACTATGGCTACACCTTC
- TRBJ2-1 - TRBV5-1 15 CASSLVGEAYNEQFF TGCGCCAGCAGCTTGGTGGGGGAAGCCTACAATGAGCAGTTCTTC
- TRBJ2-7 TRBD1 TRBV15 16 CATSPRGKGRTYEQYF TGTGCCACCAGCCCCAGGGGGAAGGGACGGACCTACGAGCAGTACTTC
- TRBJ1-1 TRBD1 TRBV6-9 16 CASSSQTGGENTEAFF TGTGCCAGCAGTTCCCAAACAGGGGGTGAGAACACTGAAGCTTTCTTT
- TRBJ1-2 - TRBV5-5 14 CASSLGSDFYGYTF TGTGCCAGCAGCTTGGGATCGGACTTCTATGGCTACACCTTC
- TRBJ2-5 - TRBV2 12 CASAAIPETQYF TGTGCCAGCGCCGCGATCCCGGAGACCCAGTACTTC
- TRBJ2-7 TRBD1 TRBV6-5 14 CASKLGQGSYEQYF TGTGCCAGCAAACTAGGACAGGGCTCCTACGAGCAGTACTTC
- TRBJ2-5 TRBD1 TRBV6-2/TRBV6-3 16 CASSYPRDSRARTQYF TGTGCCAGCAGTTACCCCCGGGACAGTCGGGCGAGGACCCAGTACTTC
once TRBJ2-7 TRBD2 TRBV5-4 16 CASSLDGLAGRYEQYF TGTGCCAGCAGCTTGGATGGACTAGCGGGAAGGTACGAGCAGTACTTC
- TRBJ2-4 TRBD1 TRBV5-1 16 CASSYDPGQKLNIQYF TGCGCCAGCAGCTACGATCCGGGACAGAAGTTAAACATTCAGTACTTC
- TRBJ2-3 TRBD2 TRBV10-3 15 CAISGTSGGQDTQYF TGTGCCATCAGCGGGACTAGCGGGGGGCAAGATACGCAGTATTTT
once TRBJ1-4 TRBD1 TRBV28 16 CASSTAGGQANEKLFF TGTGCCAGCAGTACCGCCGGGGGACAGGCTAATGAAAAACTGTTTTTT
- TRBJ2-5 - TRBV28 15 CASSSITGIQETQYF TGTGCCAGCAGTTCCATCACTGGAATCCAAGAGACCCAGTACTTC
- TRBJ1-5 - TRBV28 15 CASRAWGGGNQPQHF TGTGCCAGCAGAGCCTGGGGAGGTGGCAATCAGCCCCAGCATTTT
many TRBJ2-5 - TRBV9 14 CASSAGSTGETQYF TGTGCCAGCAGCGCAGGGAGTACGGGAGAGACCCAGTACTTC
- TRBJ2-1 - TRBV6-5 11 CASSSQGWQFF TGTGCCAGCAGTTCCCAGGGTTGGCAGTTCTTC
- TRBJ1-1 TRBD1 TRBV10-3 14 CAISDRNQGDEAFF TGTGCCATCAGTGACCGCAATCAGGGGGATGAAGCTTTCTTT
- TRBJ1-2 TRBD1 TRBV30 17 CAWSKWTGGFANYGYTF TGTGCCTGGAGTAAGTGGACAGGCGGTTTCGCTAACTATGGCTACACCTTC
- TRBJ2-3 - TRBV5-1 15 CASSLDPGLLDTQYF TGCGCCAGCAGCTTGGATCCAGGACTTTTAGATACGCAGTATTTT
- TRBJ1-6 - TRBV7-9 14 CASSPRRGNSPLHF TGTGCCAGCAGCCCGCGACGGGGGAATTCACCCCTCCACTTT
once TRBJ1-1 TRBD1 TRBV10-1 14 CASSELRQGTEAFF TGCGCCAGCAGTGAGTTGAGACAGGGCACTGAAGCTTTCTTT
- TRBJ1-4 TRBD1 TRBV29-1 15 CSVDGRGHEGEKLFF TGCAGCGTTGATGGCAGGGGGCATGAAGGTGAAAAACTGTTTTTT
- TRBJ2-4 - TRBV7-9 15 CASSLQSGIRNIQYF TGTGCCAGCAGCTTACAGTCTGGGATCCGAAACATTCAGTACTTC
- TRBJ2-5 TRBD1 TRBV6-5 14 CASSYTGAGETQYF TGTGCCAGCAGCTACACAGGGGCGGGAGAGACCCAGTACTTC
- TRBJ2-7 TRBD2 TRBV27 14 CASSRDGGSYEQYF TGTGCCAGCAGTCGGGACGGGGGGTCCTACGAGCAGTACTTC
- TRBJ2-2 - TRBV9 16 CASSARLARGTGELFF TGTGCCAGCAGCGCTCGTCTAGCGCGAGGCACCGGGGAGCTGTTTTTT
- TRBJ2-3 - TRBV5-1 17 CASSLVTQRSSTDTQYF TGCGCCAGCAGCTTGGTAACCCAGCGGAGCAGCACAGATACGCAGTATTTT
- TRBJ1-5 - TRBV2 12 CASSESSRAKHF TGTGCCAGCAGTGAAAGCTCCCGTGCAAAGCATTTT
- TRBJ1-2 - TRBV27 12 CASRGIDYGYTF TGTGCCAGCAGGGGGATCGACTATGGCTACACCTTC
- TRBJ2-7 - TRBV5-4 16 CASSLAGGGRSYEQYF TGTGCCAGCAGCTTGGCCGGAGGGGGGCGCTCCTACGAGCAGTACTTC
- TRBJ1-6 - TRBV19 16 CASSIARPGGNSPLHF TGTGCCAGTAGTATAGCTCGGCCCGGAGGAAATTCACCCCTCCACTTT
- TRBJ2-7 TRBD2 TRBV13 16 CASSAAGGLAEGEQYF TGTGCCAGCAGTGCCGCTGGGGGACTAGCGGAGGGCGAGCAGTACTTC
- TRBJ2-7 TRBD1 TRBV27 14 CASSSTGGLDEQYF TGTGCCAGCAGTTCGACAGGGGGCCTCGACGAGCAGTACTTC